Only a few counts were recorded for the clone carrying this TCR beta chain. Its specificity is not known. TCRdb reprocessed the 5' RACE reads with MiXCR, giving one entry per CDR3 protein. This table holds some 70,000 distinct CDR3 sequences, roughly 4.8% found once. This record belongs to a study of neurological immune-mediated disorders. Study details: The disease course was relapsing-remitting in approximately 30 and secondary progressive in about 9% of the 34 multiple sclerosis patients. Study-level findings and limits: Among 34 multiple sclerosis patients, 18 had repertoires that phylogenetic grouping placed in one related-CDR3 cluster, a possible signature. There were no CDR3 amino acid sequences shared by expanded clones across subjects, a result suggesting private repertoires in all groups.

Germline assignment: CDR1 DFQATT and CDR2 SNEGSKA (reference sequence). The CDR3 is 17 amino acids. V was clipped by 3 bases and J by 4 bases; unmatched bases: 6. The genes are TRBV20-1 and TRBJ2-1; 16 positions agree with TRBD2. Sequencing was performed on PBMCs. The TCR originated in a man aged 30-40 years with multiple sclerosis. This CDR3 is CSASGTSGGADYNEQFF. Written as DNA, the CDR3 is TGCAGTGCTAGTGGGACTAGCGGGGGGGCGGATTACAATGAGCAGTTCTTC.